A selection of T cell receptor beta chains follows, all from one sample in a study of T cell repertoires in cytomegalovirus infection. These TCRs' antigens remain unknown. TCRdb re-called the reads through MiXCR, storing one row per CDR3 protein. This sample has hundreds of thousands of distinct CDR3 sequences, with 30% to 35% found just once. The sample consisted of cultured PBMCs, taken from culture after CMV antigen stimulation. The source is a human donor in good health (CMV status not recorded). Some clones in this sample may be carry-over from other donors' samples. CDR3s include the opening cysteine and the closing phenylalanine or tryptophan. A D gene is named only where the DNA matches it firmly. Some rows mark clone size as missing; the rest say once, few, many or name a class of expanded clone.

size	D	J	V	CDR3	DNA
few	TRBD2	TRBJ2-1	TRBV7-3	CASSFSGSYEQFF	TGTGCCAGCAGCTTTAGCGGGAGCTATGAGCAGTTCTTC
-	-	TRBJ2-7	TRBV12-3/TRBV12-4	CASSLQGTSSYEQYF	TGTGCCAGCAGTTTACAAGGCACATCCTCCTACGAGCAGTACTTC
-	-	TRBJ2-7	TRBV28	CASSLGGPLSYEQYF	TGTGCCAGCAGTTTAGGGGGACCGTTGAGCTACGAGCAGTACTTC
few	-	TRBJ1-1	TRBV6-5	CASSYRLSNTEAFF	TGTGCCAGCAGTTATAGGTTGAGTAACACTGAAGCTTTCTTT
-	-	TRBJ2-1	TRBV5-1	CASSGDGVSYNEQFF	TGCGCCAGCAGCGGGGACGGGGTCTCCTACAATGAGCAGTTCTTC
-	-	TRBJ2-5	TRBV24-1	CATSGSGDPVRETQYF	TGTGCCACCAGTGGTTCCGGGGATCCCGTCCGGGAGACCCAGTACTTC
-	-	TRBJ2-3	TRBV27	CASSLFLRDTDTQYF	TGTGCCAGTTCCCTTTTTTTGCGGGACACAGATACGCAGTATTTT
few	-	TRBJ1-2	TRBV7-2	CASRGGGANYGYTF	TGTGCCAGCAGAGGCGGGGGGGCTAACTATGGCTACACCTTC
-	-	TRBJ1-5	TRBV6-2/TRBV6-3	CASKDGDQPQRF	TGTGCCAGCAAGGACGGAGATCAGCCCCAGCGTTTT
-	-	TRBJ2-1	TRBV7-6	CASSRIAREYNEQFF	TGTGCCAGCAGCCGGATAGCAAGGGAGTACAATGAGCAGTTCTTC
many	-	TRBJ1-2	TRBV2	CASSDFAGNGYTF	TGTGCCAGCAGTGATTTTGCAGGGAATGGCTACACCTTC
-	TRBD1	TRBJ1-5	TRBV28	CASSRGTGKSNQPQHF	TGTGCCAGCAGTAGGGGGACAGGGAAAAGCAATCAGCCCCAGCATTTT
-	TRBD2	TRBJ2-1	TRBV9	CASSVGLGLAGVGGEQFF	TGTGCCAGCAGCGTAGGACTGGGACTAGCGGGAGTTGGCGGTGAGCAGTTCTTC
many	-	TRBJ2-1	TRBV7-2	CASSLAHSYNEQFF	TGTGCCAGCAGCTTAGCCCACTCCTACAATGAGCAGTTCTTC
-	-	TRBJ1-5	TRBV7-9	CASSQSNQPQHF	TGTGCCAGCAGCCAAAGCAATCAGCCCCAGCATTTT
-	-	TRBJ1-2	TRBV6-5	CASRRSRTAGLYGYTF	TGTGCCAGCAGGCGATCTAGGACAGCCGGATTATATGGCTACACCTTC
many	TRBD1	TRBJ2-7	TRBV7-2	CASATGTGLREQYF	TGTGCCAGCGCCACCGGGACAGGGTTGCGCGAGCAGTACTTC
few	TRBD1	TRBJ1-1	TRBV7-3	CASSENRGPLEAFF	TGTGCCAGCAGCGAGAACAGGGGGCCTTTGGAAGCTTTCTTT
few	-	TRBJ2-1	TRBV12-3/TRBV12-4	CASSLLPLDNEQFF	TGTGCCAGCAGTTTATTGCCACTCGACAATGAGCAGTTCTTC
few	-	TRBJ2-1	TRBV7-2	CASSLVDKRPFNEQFF	TGTGCCAGCAGCTTAGTGGACAAGCGACCTTTCAATGAGCAGTTCTTC
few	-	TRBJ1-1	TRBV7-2	CASSSPHTEAFF	TGTGCCAGCAGCTCGCCTCACACTGAAGCTTTCTTT
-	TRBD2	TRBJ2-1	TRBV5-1	CASSLIAGGWNEQFF	TGCGCCAGCAGCTTAATAGCGGGAGGTTGGAATGAGCAGTTCTTC
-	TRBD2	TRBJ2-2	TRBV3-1	CASSHGLVNTGELFF	TGTGCCAGCAGCCACGGACTAGTAAACACCGGGGAGCTGTTTTTT
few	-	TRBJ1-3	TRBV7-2	CASSQSANGNTIYF	TGTGCCAGCAGCCAGTCAGCTAATGGAAACACCATATATTTT
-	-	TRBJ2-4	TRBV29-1	CSVEDRTVKNIQYF	TGCAGCGTTGAAGATCGGACAGTCAAAAACATTCAGTACTTC
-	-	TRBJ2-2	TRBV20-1	CSARVPGNTGELFF	TGCAGTGCTAGGGTCCCAGGGAACACCGGGGAGCTGTTTTTT
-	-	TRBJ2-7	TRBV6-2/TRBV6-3	CASSGTNSYEQYF	TGTGCCAGCAGTGGGACAAACTCCTACGAGCAGTACTTC
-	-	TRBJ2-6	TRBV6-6	CASSYSSSAGANVLTF	TGTGCCAGCAGTTACTCGTCCTCGGCTGGGGCCAACGTCCTGACTTTC
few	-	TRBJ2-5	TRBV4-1	CASSPAGGPDQETQYF	TGCGCCAGCAGCCCAGCCGGCGGCCCAGATCAAGAGACCCAGTACTTC
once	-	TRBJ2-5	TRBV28	CASSALDPVQYF	TGTGCCAGCAGCGCACTCGACCCAGTGCAGTACTTC
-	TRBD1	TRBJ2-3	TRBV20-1	CSALGQGPTDTQYF	TGCAGTGCCCTAGGACAGGGACCCACAGATACGCAGTATTTT
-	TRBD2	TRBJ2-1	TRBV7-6	CASSLKGGGSSYNEQFF	TGTGCCAGCAGCTTAAAAGGAGGCGGGAGCTCCTACAATGAGCAGTTCTTC
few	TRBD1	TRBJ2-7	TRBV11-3	CASSGNRGPYEQYF	TGTGCCAGCAGCGGGAACAGGGGTCCCTACGAGCAGTACTTC
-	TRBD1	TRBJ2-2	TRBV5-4	CASSKDRVTAGELFF	TGTGCCAGCAGCAAGGACAGGGTAACTGCCGGGGAGCTGTTTTTT
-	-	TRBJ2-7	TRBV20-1	CSASEASYYEQYF	TGCAGTGCTAGCGAGGCTTCGTACTACGAGCAGTACTTC
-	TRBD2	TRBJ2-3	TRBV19	CASKGGTSGMYAQYF	TGTGCCAGTAAAGGGGGGACTAGCGGGATGTATGCGCAGTATTTT
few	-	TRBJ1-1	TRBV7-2	CASSLKTHAEAFF	TGTGCCAGCAGCTTAAAAACGCACGCTGAAGCTTTCTTT
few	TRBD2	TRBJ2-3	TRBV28	CASRAPLAGGHSADTQYF	TGTGCCAGCAGAGCGCCGCTAGCGGGAGGGCATTCAGCAGATACGCAGTATTTT
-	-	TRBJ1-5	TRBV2	CASSRQVSQPQHF	TGTGCCAGCAGCCGACAGGTCAGTCAGCCCCAGCATTTT
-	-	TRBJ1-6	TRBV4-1	CASSHPLKGTSSSPLHF	TGCGCCAGCAGCCATCCCCTAAAAGGGACATCCTCTTCACCCCTCCACTTT